These 21 T cell receptor beta chains share one sample of origin, sequenced in a study of blood T cells in healthy people across ages. Then a second PCR, running roughly 6 to 11 cycles, was carried out with a sample-barcoded 5' primer and a J-beta primer mix. TCRdb used MiXCR to reprocess the 5' RACE reads, holding one entry per CDR3 protein. Among hundreds of thousands of distinct CDR3 sequences listed, around 41% were seen once. The sequencing sample was made of blood. These receptors came from a man at least 80 years old in good health.

The J gene is TRBJ1-2, the V gene TRBV7-2, with TRBD1 identical over 8 bases. The CDR3 spans 15 residues. V was clipped by 4 bases and J by 2 bases; unmatched bases: 6. Germline V gives CDR1 SGHTA, CDR2 FQGNSA. CDR3 loop: CASSSYGDRNYGYTF. DNA of the CDR3: TGTGCCAGCAGCTCCTACGGGGACAGGAACTATGGCTACACCTTC.

The rearrangement joins TRBV6-5 to TRBJ1-4, with D unclear. V dropped 5 bases and J dropped 8 bases, with 18 bases sitting between them. The CDR3 totals 15 residues. Germline V gene lookup returns CDR1 MNHEY and CDR2 SVGAGI. In DNA, the CDR3 is TGTGCCAGCAGTCCCCGGACTCCCAACGGGGAAAAACTGTTTTTT. Encoded protein: CASSPRTPNGEKLFF.

CDR3 nucleotide sequence: TGTGCCAGCAGGGCAGTGACGCATTCCTACGAGCAGTACTTC. This gives the protein CASRAVTHSYEQYF. The chain combines TRBV6-6 with TRBJ2-7; D gene ambiguous. The CDR3 has 14 amino acids. Trimming took 6 bases from V and 1 from J, leaving 13 bases between them. CDR1 and CDR2 from the germline V gene are MNHNY and SVGAGI (reference sequence).

This clonotype was observed a few times. V usage is TRBV5-1 and J usage is TRBJ2-3, with 9 nucleotides matching TRBD2. CDR3 length: 15 residues. Germline V gives CDR1 SGHRS, CDR2 YFSETQ. J was trimmed by 2 bases and V by 4 bases; bases with no gene match: 5. This CDR3 is CASSASGINTDTQYF. CDR3 sequence (DNA): TGCGCCAGCAGCGCTAGCGGGATAAACACAGATACGCAGTATTTT.

The V call is TRBV18, the J call TRBJ2-7, with 7 bases fitting TRBD1. CDR3 length: 18 amino acids. Per germline, CDR1 KGHSH and CDR2 LQKENI. With V trimmed by 6 bases and J by 1 base, 18 bases remained unmatched. The CDR3, as DNA: TGTGCCAGCTCGCCGCAACCACCCGGACAGGCGAATTCCTACGAGCAGTACTTC. Protein sequence: CASSPQPPGQANSYEQYF.

The DNA of the CDR3 is TGTGCCAGCAGTTTAGCGCCGGGGGGCTCTAGTTACGAGCAGTACTTC. Protein product: CASSLAPGGSSYEQYF. This rearrangement joins TRBV12-3 or TRBV12-4 to TRBJ2-4; perhaps TRBD2 as D (7 bases). The end of the DNA fits TRBJ2-7 better, so the J call may be wrong. The CDR3 sequence is 16 residues long.

DNA for the CDR3: TGTGCCAGCAGTTTAAGGGATCTCTACAATGAGCAGTACTTC. It specifies CASSLRDLYNEQYF. The chain couples TRBV27 to TRBJ2-4, with D hard to call. Germline-derived CDR1 and CDR2 are MNHEY and SMNVEV (reference sequence). The CDR3 sequence is 14 residues long. The ends were cut back, 2 bases at V and 13 bases at J, with 18 bases in the middle.

This clonotype was seen many times. V is TRBV20-1 and J is TRBJ2-5; maybe TRBD1 (6 bases). The V gene lost 3 bases and the J gene lost 2 bases, with 16 bases spanning the gap. The CDR3 contains 15 residues. Germline CDR1 reads DFQATT; CDR2 reads SNEGSKA (reference sequence). The CDR3, as DNA: TGCAGTGCTAGTGCTGGGGGCGTCAGTCAAGAGACCCAGTACTTC. Its protein is CSASAGGVSQETQYF.

The J gene is TRBJ1-1, the V gene TRBV20-1; TRBD1 might be the D (6 bases). The length of the CDR3 is 13 residues. Germline values: CDR1 DFQATT, CDR2 SNEGSKA (reference sequence). V was clipped by 2 bases and J by 6 bases, with 13 bases between them. CDR3 bases: TGCAGTGCTAGAAATCCAGGGGACGCTGAAGCTTTCTTT. Protein: CSARNPGDAEAFF.

The chain recombines TRBV9 with TRBJ2-7; TRBD1 matches at 9 bases. With the DNA end fitting TRBJ2-5 better, the J assignment may be wrong. Germline V gene sequence: CDR1 SGDLS, CDR2 YYNGEE. This CDR3 is built from 16 residues. The CDR3 here is CASSATGDRVGETQYF. The CDR3 DNA reads as TGTGCCAGCAGCGCCACTGGGGACAGGGTCGGGGAGACCCAGTACTTC.

V is TRBV4-2 and J is TRBJ1-2; D may be TRBD1 (5 bases). CDR3 length: 14 residues. V lost 0 bases, J lost 8 bases, and 13 bases lay in between. Germline V gives CDR1 LGHNA, CDR2 YNFKEQ. The CDR3 sequence is CASSQDRGGGGYTF. CDR3 DNA: TGTGCCAGCAGCCAAGATCGAGGCGGGGGAGGCTACACCTTC.

The chain uses TRBV5-1 and TRBJ2-7, with TRBD1 matching 7 bases. Germline CDR1 and CDR2: SGHRS and YFSETQ. V lost 1 base and J lost 2; bases outside the gene matches: 3. The CDR3 is 14 residues long. CDR3 nucleotides: TGCGCCAGCAGCTTGCTCCAGGGGGCCTACGAGCAGTACTTC. It yields the protein CASSLLQGAYEQYF.

Judged by abundance, this clonotype is medium-sized. The chain carries TRBV29-1 and TRBJ2-7; D is possibly TRBD2 (5 bases). CDR3 length: 14 residues. CDR1 and CDR2 from the germline V gene are SQVTM and ANQGSEA. V was shortened by 5 bases and J by 2 bases, with 16 bases between the two germline ends. The CDR3 loop is CSVYFEDSTYEQYF. DNA for the CDR3: TGCAGCGTTTATTTCGAGGACTCAACCTACGAGCAGTACTTC.

This clonotype was found a few times. The chain is built from TRBV7-3 and TRBJ1-1; weak D call: TRBD1 (6 bases). V gave up 8 bases and J gave up 0 bases, with 16 bases separating them. Germline V gene sequence: CDR1 SGHTA, CDR2 FQGTGA. The CDR3 has 15 residues. This chain's CDR3 is CASGMGTGMNTEAFF. CDR3 in DNA: TGTGCCAGCGGGATGGGTACAGGGATGAACACTGAAGCTTTCTTT.

Details on this clonotype: This could be a read error, since a much larger clone is one nucleotide away. The rearrangement uses TRBV11-2 and TRBJ2-3; tentative D call: TRBD2 (6 bases). Germline CDR1 is SGHAT and CDR2 is FQNNGV. This CDR3 comprises 16 residues. With 4 bases removed from V and 6 bases from J, the gap between germline ends came to 20 bases. CDR3 protein: CASSSTPGTRADTQYF. The CDR3 region has the DNA TGTGCCAGCAGCTCAACGCCCGGGACTCGGGCGGATACGCAGTATTTT.

This chain connects TRBV5-1 to TRBJ1-1; D is ambiguous. This CDR3 spans 15 amino acids. CDR1 and CDR2 from the germline V gene are SGHRS and YFSETQ. Between the trimmed V and J ends, which lost 3 bases and 0 bases, there was a span of 12 bases. In DNA form, the CDR3 reads TGCGCCAGCAGCTCCTCACAGAACATGAACACTGAAGCTTTCTTT. Its protein product is CASSSSQNMNTEAFF. The full variable domain, with the rest looked up from reference TRBV5-1 and TRBJ1-1, is KAGVTQTPRYLIKTRGQQVTLSCSPISGHRSVSWYQQTPGQGLQFLFEYFSETQRNKGNFPGRFSGRQFSNSRSEMNVSTLELGDSALYLCASSSSQNMNTEAFFGQGTRLTVV.

J is TRBJ1-1 and V is TRBV11-2, with 9 bases identical to TRBD1. CDR1 and CDR2 (germline): SGHAT, FQNNGV. V lost 3 bases and J lost 11; bases outside the gene matches: 13. This CDR3 is built from 15 residues. The CDR3 DNA reads TGTGCCAGCAGCTTGGGGGACAGGGCCCGATGGGAGGCTTTCTTT. It translates to CASSLGDRARWEAFF.

The rearrangement uses TRBV7-8 and TRBJ2-7, with 8 nucleotides matching TRBD1. J lost 3 bases, V lost 5 bases, and 12 bases had no gene match. The CDR3 consists of 16 residues. Germline V CDR1 and CDR2: SGHVS, FQNEAQ. In DNA, the CDR3 is TGTGCCAGCAGCAAGAGCAGGACAGGGTCGTTCTACGAGCAGTACTTC. It specifies CASSKSRTGSFYEQYF.

The V gene is TRBV7-6, the J gene TRBJ2-5, with a possible D match to TRBD1 (5 bases). Gene TRBJ2-7 matches the end of the DNA better, so the J call may be wrong. There are 15 residues in the CDR3. Germline lookup yields CDR1 SGHVS and CDR2 FNYEAQ. The chain's CDR3 is CASSPGFTGAFEQYF. The CDR3 DNA is TGTGCCAGCAGCCCCGGGTTTACTGGGGCCTTCGAGCAGTACTTC.

CDR3 loop: CASSYSTGGFNNEQYF. CDR3 nucleotides: TGTGCCAGCAGTTACTCGACAGGGGGGTTCAACAATGAGCAGTACTTC. The J gene is TRBJ2-1, the V gene TRBV6-2 or TRBV6-3; 9 nucleotides match TRBD1. Near its end, the DNA agrees better with TRBJ2-7, so the J call may be wrong. CDR1 and CDR2 (germline): MNHEY, SVGEGT. The CDR3 sequence is 16 residues long.

The V and J genes are TRBV10-2 and TRBJ2-1, with 10 bases lining up with TRBD2. V trimming: 4 bases; J trimming: 6 bases; junction bases outside the gene matches: 0. The CDR3 has 13 amino acids. Germline V gene sequence: CDR1 WSHSY, CDR2 SAAADI. CDR3 sequence reads: CASSGTSGNEQFF. CDR3 sequence (DNA): TGCGCCAGCAGTGGGACTAGCGGCAATGAGCAGTTCTTC.